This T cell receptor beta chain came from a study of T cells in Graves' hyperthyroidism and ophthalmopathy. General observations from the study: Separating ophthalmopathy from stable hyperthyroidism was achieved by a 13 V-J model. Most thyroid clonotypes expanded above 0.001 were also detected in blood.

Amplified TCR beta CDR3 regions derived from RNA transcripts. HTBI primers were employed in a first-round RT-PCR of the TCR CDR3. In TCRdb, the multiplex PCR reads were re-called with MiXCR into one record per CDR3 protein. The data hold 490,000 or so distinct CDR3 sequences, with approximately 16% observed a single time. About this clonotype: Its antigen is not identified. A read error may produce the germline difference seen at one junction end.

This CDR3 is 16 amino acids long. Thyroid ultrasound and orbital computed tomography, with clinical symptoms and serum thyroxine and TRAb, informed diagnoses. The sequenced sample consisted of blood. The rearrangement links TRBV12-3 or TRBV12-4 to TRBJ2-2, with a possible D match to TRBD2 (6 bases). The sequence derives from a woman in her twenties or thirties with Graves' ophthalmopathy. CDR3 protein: CASNLGLLQNTGELFF. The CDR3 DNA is TGTGCCAGCAACTTGGGACTGTTGCAGAACACTGGGGAGCTGTTTTTT.